This T cell receptor (beta chain) derives from a study of cytomegalovirus exposure and HLA in healthy donors. Study-level findings and limits: The study designated about 160 TCR beta chains cytomegalovirus-associated.

The study ran its PCR with 60 Vbeta and 13 Jbeta primers. Sequenced by immunoSEQ multiplex PCR; TCRdb stores in-frame clones only, minus some. The table records over 120,000 clones, about 71% of them present only once. Germline V CDR1 and CDR2: SGHTA, FQGNSA. This CDR3 has 16 residues. The ends lost 5 bases at V and 0 bases at J; junction bases unmatched: 9. As to this clone: No antigen is known for it.

The TCR sequence derives from a woman in her sixties in good health and CMV-seropositive. This chain links TRBV7-2 with TRBJ1-1; 7 nucleotides agree with TRBD1. The material sequenced was PBMCs. The CDR3 sequence: CASSDRTGTMNTEAFF. CDR3 bases: TGTGCCAGCAGCGACCGGACAGGCACTATGAACACTGAAGCTTTCTTT.